Sequencing of this T cell receptor beta chain was carried out in a study of T cells in Graves' hyperthyroidism and ophthalmopathy. This clonotype has at least ten counts. Researchers amplified the TCR beta CDR3 regions from RNA transcripts. First-round RT-PCR targeting the TCR CDR3 was performed with the HTBI primer set. TCRdb called the multiplex PCR reads again in MiXCR, with one record for every CDR3 protein. The data show approximately 590,000 distinct CDR3 sequences, about a sixth seen once. J lost 7 bases, V lost 5 bases, and 9 bases had no gene match. The CDR3 has 14 residues. CDR1 MDHEN and CDR2 SYDVKM come from the germline V gene.

The chain joins TRBV28 to TRBJ1-1; 8 positions agree with TRBD1. Material: blood. The source is a woman aged 25 to 39 with Graves' hyperthyroidism. The CDR3 coding sequence is TGTGCCAGCAGTAGACAGGGGATCTCGGTTGAAGCTTTCTTT. This encodes CASSRQGISVEAFF.